A single sample gave rise to the 13 T cell receptor beta chains below, sequenced in a study of high-grade serous ovarian cancer treatment subgroups (dated by TCRdb to the early 2020s). The tumor samples were collected prior to definitive surgery or chemotherapy. The method behind the library was the immunoSEQ multiplex PCR assay. TCRdb provides this immuneACCESS table in a form limited to in-frame rearrangements. Some clones are lacking; in checked studies, under half of them reflect an unresolved V gene, and why the rest are absent is not known. Here the sample has some 2,700 clones; 72% occur a single time. 10% to 15% of the sample belongs to the ten largest clones. The source material was tumor tissue. The receptors come from a human donor with high-grade serous ovarian cancer.

This chain joins TRBV6-6 and TRBJ2-7; TRBD1 aligns across 7 bases. J lost 3 bases, V lost 4 bases, and 6 bases had no gene match. The V gene's germline CDR1 is MNHNY and CDR2 SVGAGI (reference sequence). The CDR3 has 14 amino acids. Here the CDR3 reads CASSLGTDLYEQYF. Here the CDR3 DNA reads TGTGCCAGCAGTTTGGGGACAGACCTCTACGAGCAGTACTTC.

The chain's CDR3 is CASSLLGLGYTGELFF. CDR3 DNA: TGTGCCAGCAGTTTATTAGGACTAGGGTACACCGGGGAGCTGTTTTTT. The V call is TRBV28, the J call TRBJ2-2; TRBD2 agrees at 7 bases. CDR1 MDHEN and CDR2 SYDVKM come from the germline V gene. This CDR3 is 16 amino acids long. V dropped 1 base and J dropped 3; count of bases not matched to a gene: 5. Drawing the rest from reference TRBV28 and TRBJ2-2, the complete variable domain is DVKVTQSSRYLVKRTGEKVFLECVQDMDHENMFWYRQDPGLGLRLIYFSYDVKMKEKGDIPEGYSVSREKKERFSLILESASTNQTSMYLCASSLLGLGYTGELFFGEGSRLTVL.

CDR3 nucleotides: TGCAGCGTTGAAGGCGGGACAGGGAACACAGATACGCAGTATTTT. Amino acids: CSVEGGTGNTDTQYF. This chain uses TRBV29-1 with TRBJ2-3; 9 nucleotides line up with TRBD1. CDR3 length equals 15 residues. CDR1 is SQVTM and CDR2 is ANQGSEA in the germline V gene. Trimming removed 1 base from V and 2 bases from J; junction bases left unmatched: 4.

The V gene is TRBV7-9, the J gene TRBJ1-3, with no clear D. The germline CDR1 and CDR2 sequences are SEHNR and FQNEAQ (reference sequence). CDR3 length: 13 amino acids. V was trimmed by 1 base and J by 1 base, leaving 2 bases between them. The CDR3 is CASSLGSGNTIYF. CDR3 DNA: TGTGCCAGCAGCTTAGGTTCTGGAAACACCATATATTTT.

V usage is TRBV7-9 and J usage is TRBJ2-3; D ambiguous. Germline CDR1 and CDR2: SEHNR and FQNEAQ (reference sequence). V was trimmed by 5 bases and J by 0 bases, leaving 9 bases between them. This CDR3 region has 14 residues. CDR3 residues: CASSPGPSTDTQYF. The CDR3 DNA reads TGTGCCAGCAGCCCTGGGCCCAGCACAGATACGCAGTATTTT.

The V and J genes are TRBV10-3 and TRBJ2-6, with D hard to call. V was shortened by 11 bases and J by 4 bases, with 12 bases between the two germline ends. Germline-derived CDR1 and CDR2 are ENHRY and SYGVKD. The CDR3 contains 13 residues. As DNA, the CDR3 is TGTGCCGCTTCTGGGGTCGGGGCCAACGTCCTGACTTTC. Translation: CAASGVGANVLTF.

In its sample, this clone was seen once. V gene TRBV5-1 combines with J gene TRBJ2-3, with D uncertain. The CDR3 contains 14 residues. Germline CDR1 reads SGHRS; CDR2 reads YFSETQ. V was clipped by 6 bases and J by 0 bases, with 11 bases between them. In DNA, the CDR3 is TGCGCCAGCACTGCGGCAGAGAGCACAGATACGCAGTATTTT. It encodes CASTAAESTDTQYF.

The chain has TRBV5-4 and TRBJ2-1; TRBD2 is a possible D gene (6 bases). This CDR3 is built from 17 residues. Trimming pared 4 bases from V and 9 bases from J, leaving 26 bases between. Germline-derived CDR1 and CDR2 are SGHNT and YYREEE (reference sequence). The CDR3 nucleotides read TGTGCCAGCAGCCCCCGGCGCGGGACCCCCCAAATCAGTGAGCAGTTCTTC. It translates to CASSPRRGTPQISEQFF. Supplemented by reference TRBV5-4 and TRBJ2-1, the full variable domain reads ETGVTQSPTHLIKTRGQQVTLRCSSQSGHNTVSWYQQALGQGPQFIFQYYREEENGRGNFPPRFSGLQFPNYSSELNVNALELDDSALYLCASSPRRGTPQISEQFFGPGTRLTVL.

The chain carries TRBV28 and TRBJ1-6; TRBD1 aligns across 7 bases. After removal of 6 bases from V and 3 bases from J, the junction contained 8 bases not matched to a gene. CDR1 is MDHEN and CDR2 is SYDVKM in the germline V gene. The CDR3 is made up of 16 amino acids. The CDR3 loop is CASSPSRDSYNSPLHF. The CDR3, as DNA: TGTGCCAGCAGCCCCAGCCGGGACAGCTATAATTCACCCCTCCACTTT.

The chain recombines TRBV11-2 with TRBJ2-3; perhaps TRBD2 as D (6 bases). This CDR3 region has 14 residues. The germline V and J ends were trimmed by 2 bases and 5 bases, with 11 bases remaining between them. Germline CDR1 SGHAT, CDR2 FQNNGV. The CDR3: CASSLSLGGDTQYF. DNA for the CDR3: TGTGCCAGCAGCTTAAGCCTGGGGGGAGATACGCAGTATTTT. The entire variable domain, with the rest obtained from reference TRBV11-2 and TRBJ2-3, is as follows: EAGVAQSPRYKIIEKRQSVAFWCNPISGHATLYWYQQILGQGPKLLIQFQNNGVVDDSQLPKDRFSAERLKGVDSTLKIQPAKLEDSAVYLCASSLSLGGDTQYFGPGTRLTVL.

The CDR3 here is CASSDTGAAREQFF. The CDR3 DNA is TGCGCCAGCAGTGACACTGGGGCTGCCCGAGAGCAGTTCTTC. The chain links TRBV10-2 to TRBJ2-1, with D perhaps matching TRBD1 (5 bases). The CDR3 loop spans 14 amino acids. V lost 3 bases and J 10 bases, leaving 16 bases between the germline ends. Germline V CDR1 and CDR2: WSHSY, SAAADI.

This clone was picked up one time. The rearrangement uses TRBV5-1 and TRBJ2-2, with TRBD2 matching over 8 bases. The J segment lost 1 base and the V segment lost 4 bases, leaving 6 bases of the junction unmatched. CDR3 length: 16 residues. Germline V lookup: CDR1 SGHRS, CDR2 YFSETQ. Here the CDR3 reads CASSIRLARNTGELFF. In nucleotides, the CDR3 is TGCGCCAGCAGCATACGACTAGCGAGGAACACCGGGGAGCTGTTTTTT. Based on the CDR3 plus reference TRBV5-1 and TRBJ2-2, the full variable domain is KAGVTQTPRYLIKTRGQQVTLSCSPISGHRSVSWYQQTPGQGLQFLFEYFSETQRNKGNFPGRFSGRQFSNSRSEMNVSTLELGDSALYLCASSIRLARNTGELFFGEGSRLTVL.

This clone showed up just a few times. V usage is TRBV2 and J usage is TRBJ2-7; 8 bases agree with TRBD1. The V gene's germline CDR1 is SNHLY and CDR2 FYNNEI. The CDR3 is made up of 14 amino acids. V trimming: 6 bases; J trimming: 2 bases; junction bases outside the gene matches: 6. The CDR3 sequence is CASSSGQAPYEQYF. The CDR3 DNA follows: TGTGCCAGCAGCTCGGGACAGGCCCCCTACGAGCAGTACTTC.